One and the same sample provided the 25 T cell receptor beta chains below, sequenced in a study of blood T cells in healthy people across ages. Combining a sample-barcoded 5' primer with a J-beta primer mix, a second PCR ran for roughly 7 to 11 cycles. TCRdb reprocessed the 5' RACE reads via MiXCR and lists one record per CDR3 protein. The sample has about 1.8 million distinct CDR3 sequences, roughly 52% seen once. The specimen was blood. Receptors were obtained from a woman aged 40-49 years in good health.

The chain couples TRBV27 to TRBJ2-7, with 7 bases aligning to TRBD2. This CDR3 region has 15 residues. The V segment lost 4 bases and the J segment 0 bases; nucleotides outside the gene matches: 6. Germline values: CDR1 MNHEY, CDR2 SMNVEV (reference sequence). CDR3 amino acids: CASSSSGGNSYEQYF. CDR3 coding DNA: TGTGCCAGCAGTTCTAGCGGCGGGAACTCCTACGAGCAGTACTTC.

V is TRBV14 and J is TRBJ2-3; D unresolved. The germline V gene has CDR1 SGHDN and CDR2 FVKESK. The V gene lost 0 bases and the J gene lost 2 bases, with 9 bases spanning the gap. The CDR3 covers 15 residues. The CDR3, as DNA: TGTGCCAGCAGCCAAGAAGGAGACACCACAGATACGCAGTATTTT. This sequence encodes CASSQEGDTTDTQYF.

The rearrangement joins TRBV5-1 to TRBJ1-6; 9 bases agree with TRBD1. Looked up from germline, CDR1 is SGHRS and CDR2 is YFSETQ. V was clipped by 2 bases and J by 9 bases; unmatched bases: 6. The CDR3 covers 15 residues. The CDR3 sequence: CASSFEDRGSSPLHF. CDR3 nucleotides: TGCGCCAGCAGCTTCGAGGACAGGGGCAGTTCACCCCTCCACTTT.

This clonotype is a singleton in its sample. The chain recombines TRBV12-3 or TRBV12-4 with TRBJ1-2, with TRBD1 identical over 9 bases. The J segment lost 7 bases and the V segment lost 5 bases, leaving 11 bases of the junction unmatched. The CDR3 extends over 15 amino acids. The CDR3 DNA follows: TGTGCCAGCAGTCAGAGACTACAGGGGGCCGGTGGCTACACCTTC. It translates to CASSQRLQGAGGYTF.

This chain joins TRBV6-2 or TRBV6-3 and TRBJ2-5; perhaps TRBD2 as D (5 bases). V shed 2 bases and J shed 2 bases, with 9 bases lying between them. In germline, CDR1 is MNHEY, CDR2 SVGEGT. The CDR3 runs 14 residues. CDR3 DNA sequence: TGTGCCAGCAGTTACCTGAGACTACAAGAGACCCAGTACTTC. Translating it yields CASSYLRLQETQYF.

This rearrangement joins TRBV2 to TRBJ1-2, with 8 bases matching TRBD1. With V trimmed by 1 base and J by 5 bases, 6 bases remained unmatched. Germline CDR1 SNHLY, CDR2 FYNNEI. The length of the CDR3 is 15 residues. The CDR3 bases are TGTGCCAGCAGTGAAGGGACAGGGAACGCGTATGGCTACACCTTC. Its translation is CASSEGTGNAYGYTF.

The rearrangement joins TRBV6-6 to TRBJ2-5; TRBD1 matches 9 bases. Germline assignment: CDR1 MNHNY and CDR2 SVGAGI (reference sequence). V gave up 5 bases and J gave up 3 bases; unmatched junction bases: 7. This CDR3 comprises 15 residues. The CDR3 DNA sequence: TGTGCCAGCAGTAAACAGGGGGCAGGAAAAGAGACCCAGTACTTC. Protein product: CASSKQGAGKETQYF.

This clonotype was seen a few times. This CDR3 reads CASSQDLTGGLGIQYF. The CDR3, as DNA: TGTGCCAGCAGCCAAGATCTCACGGGGGGGCTCGGCATTCAGTACTTC. V gene TRBV4-2 combines with J gene TRBJ2-4, with 8 bases that match TRBD2. The CDR3 extends over 16 amino acids. The germline gives CDR1 LGHNA, CDR2 YNFKEQ. Trimming removed 0 bases from V and 9 bases from J; junction bases left unmatched: 10.

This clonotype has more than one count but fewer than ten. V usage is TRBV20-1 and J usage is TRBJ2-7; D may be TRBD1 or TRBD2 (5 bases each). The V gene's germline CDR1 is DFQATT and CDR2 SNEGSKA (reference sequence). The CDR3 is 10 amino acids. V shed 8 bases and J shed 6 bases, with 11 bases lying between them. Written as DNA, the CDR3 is TGCAGTCTCGGGACGGGCGAGCAGTACTTC. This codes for CSLGTGEQYF.

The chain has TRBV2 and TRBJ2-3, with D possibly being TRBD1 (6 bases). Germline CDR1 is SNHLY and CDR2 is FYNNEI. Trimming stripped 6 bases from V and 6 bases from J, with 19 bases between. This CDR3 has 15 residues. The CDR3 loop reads CASRREWQGSDTQYF. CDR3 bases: TGTGCCAGCAGGAGGGAATGGCAGGGGTCGGATACGCAGTATTTT.

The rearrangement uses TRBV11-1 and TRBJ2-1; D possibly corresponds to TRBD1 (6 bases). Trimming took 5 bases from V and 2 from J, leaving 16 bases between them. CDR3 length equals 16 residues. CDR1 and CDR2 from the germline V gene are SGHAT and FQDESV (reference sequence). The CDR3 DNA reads TGTGCCAGCAGCCCAAGGGGGTTCGAGACCTACAATGAGCAGTTCTTC. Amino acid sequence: CASSPRGFETYNEQFF.

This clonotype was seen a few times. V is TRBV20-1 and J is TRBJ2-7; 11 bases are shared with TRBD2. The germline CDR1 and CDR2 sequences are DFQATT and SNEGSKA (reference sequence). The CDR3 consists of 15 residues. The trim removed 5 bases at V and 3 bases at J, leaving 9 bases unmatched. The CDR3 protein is CSASGLADLHYEQYF. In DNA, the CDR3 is TGCAGTGCTTCGGGACTAGCGGACCTTCACTACGAGCAGTACTTC.

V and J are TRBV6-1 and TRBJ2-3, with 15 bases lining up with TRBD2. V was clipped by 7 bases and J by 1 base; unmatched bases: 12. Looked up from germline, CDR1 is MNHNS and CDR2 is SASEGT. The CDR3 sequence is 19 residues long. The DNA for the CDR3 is TGTGCCAGCAACCCTCGAGGACTAGCGGGGGGGTCCCGCACAGATACGCAGTATTTT. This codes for CASNPRGLAGGSRTDTQYF.

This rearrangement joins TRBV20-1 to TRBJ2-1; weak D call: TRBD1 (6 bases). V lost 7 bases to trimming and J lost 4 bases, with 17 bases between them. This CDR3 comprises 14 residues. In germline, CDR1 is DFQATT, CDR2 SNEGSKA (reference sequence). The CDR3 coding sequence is TGCAGTGGTGCTCATGGACAGCAATACAATGAGCAGTTCTTC. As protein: CSGAHGQQYNEQFF.

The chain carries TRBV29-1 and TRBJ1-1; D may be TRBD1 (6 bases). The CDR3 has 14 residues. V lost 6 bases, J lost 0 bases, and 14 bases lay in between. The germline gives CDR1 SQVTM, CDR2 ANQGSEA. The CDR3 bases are TGCAGCGTCCGCACCGGGACATTGAACACTGAAGCTTTCTTT. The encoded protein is CSVRTGTLNTEAFF.

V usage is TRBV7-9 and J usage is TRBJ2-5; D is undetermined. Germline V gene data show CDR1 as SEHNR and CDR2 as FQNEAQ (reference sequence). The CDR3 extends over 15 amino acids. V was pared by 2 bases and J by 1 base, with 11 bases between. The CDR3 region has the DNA TGTGCCAGCAGCTTAACCGACGGAGTCCAAGAGACCCAGTACTTC. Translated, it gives CASSLTDGVQETQYF. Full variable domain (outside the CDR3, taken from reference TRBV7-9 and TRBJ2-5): DTGVSQNPRHKITKRGQNVTFRCDPISEHNRLYWYRQTLGQGPEFLTYFQNEAQLEKSRLLSDRFSAERPKGSFSTLEIQRTEQGDSAMYLCASSLTDGVQETQYFGPGTRLLVL.

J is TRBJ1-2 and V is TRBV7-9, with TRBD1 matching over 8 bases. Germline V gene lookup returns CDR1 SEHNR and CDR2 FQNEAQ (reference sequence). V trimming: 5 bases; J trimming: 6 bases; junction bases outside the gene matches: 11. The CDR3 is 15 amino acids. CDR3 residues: CASSTTQGAPHGYTF. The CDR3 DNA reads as TGTGCCAGCAGCACGACCCAGGGGGCGCCTCATGGCTACACCTTC. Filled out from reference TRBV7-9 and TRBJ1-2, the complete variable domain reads DTGVSQNPRHKITKRGQNVTFRCDPISEHNRLYWYRQTLGQGPEFLTYFQNEAQLEKSRLLSDRFSAERPKGSFSTLEIQRTEQGDSAMYLCASSTTQGAPHGYTFGSGTRLTVV.

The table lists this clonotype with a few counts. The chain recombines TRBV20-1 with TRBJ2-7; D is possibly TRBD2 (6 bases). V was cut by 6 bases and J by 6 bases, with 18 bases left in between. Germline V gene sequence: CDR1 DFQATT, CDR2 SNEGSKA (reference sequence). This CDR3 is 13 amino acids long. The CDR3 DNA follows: TGCAGTGCACAGCCCCCTAACGGGGGCGAGCAGTACTTC. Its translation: CSAQPPNGGEQYF.

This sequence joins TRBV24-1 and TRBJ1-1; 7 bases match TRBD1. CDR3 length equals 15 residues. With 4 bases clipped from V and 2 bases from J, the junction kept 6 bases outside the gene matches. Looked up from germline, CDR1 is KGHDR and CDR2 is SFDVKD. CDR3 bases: TGTGCCACCAGTGACAACAGGGGCGTAAACACTGAAGCTTTCTTT. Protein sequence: CATSDNRGVNTEAFF.

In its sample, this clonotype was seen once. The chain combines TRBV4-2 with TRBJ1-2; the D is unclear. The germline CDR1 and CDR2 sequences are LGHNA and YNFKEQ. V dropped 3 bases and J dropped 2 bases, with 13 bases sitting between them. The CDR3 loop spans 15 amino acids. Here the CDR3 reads CASSHPSDGNYGYTF. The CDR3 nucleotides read TGTGCCAGCAGCCACCCGTCGGACGGGAACTATGGCTACACCTTC.

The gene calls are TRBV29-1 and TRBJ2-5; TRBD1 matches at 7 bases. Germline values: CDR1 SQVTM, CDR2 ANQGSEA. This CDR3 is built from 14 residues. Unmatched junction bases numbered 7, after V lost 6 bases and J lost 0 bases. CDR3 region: CSVADRSYQETQYF. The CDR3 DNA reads TGCAGCGTGGCGGACAGGTCGTACCAAGAGACCCAGTACTTC.

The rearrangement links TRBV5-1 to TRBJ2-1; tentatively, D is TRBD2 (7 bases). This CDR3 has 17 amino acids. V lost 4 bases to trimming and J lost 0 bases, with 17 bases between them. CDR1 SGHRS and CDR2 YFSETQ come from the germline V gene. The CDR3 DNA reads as TGCGCCAGCAGCCCCGGCAGGAGGGGGGGCTCCTACAATGAGCAGTTCTTC. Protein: CASSPGRRGGSYNEQFF.

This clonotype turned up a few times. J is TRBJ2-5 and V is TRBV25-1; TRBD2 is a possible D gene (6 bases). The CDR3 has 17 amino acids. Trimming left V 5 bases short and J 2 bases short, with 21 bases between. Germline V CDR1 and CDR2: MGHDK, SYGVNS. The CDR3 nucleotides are TGTGCCAGCAGTCCTTTTCAGGACTACCGAAGACAAGAGACCCAGTACTTC. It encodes CASSPFQDYRRQETQYF.

CDR3: CASSQEDANTDTQYF. The CDR3 DNA sequence: TGTGCCAGCAGCCAAGAAGATGCTAACACAGATACGCAGTATTTT. The rearrangement uses TRBV3-1 and TRBJ2-3; D not resolved. V gave up 0 bases and J gave up 2 bases, with 9 bases separating them. Germline CDR1 reads LGHDT; CDR2 reads YNNKEL (reference sequence). This CDR3 contains 15 residues.

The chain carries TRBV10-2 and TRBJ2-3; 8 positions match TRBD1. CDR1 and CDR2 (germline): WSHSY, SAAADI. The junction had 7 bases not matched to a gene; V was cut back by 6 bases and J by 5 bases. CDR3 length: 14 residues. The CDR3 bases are TGCGCCAGCAGGGACAGGGAGAGCGTAGATACGCAGTATTTT. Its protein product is CASRDRESVDTQYF.